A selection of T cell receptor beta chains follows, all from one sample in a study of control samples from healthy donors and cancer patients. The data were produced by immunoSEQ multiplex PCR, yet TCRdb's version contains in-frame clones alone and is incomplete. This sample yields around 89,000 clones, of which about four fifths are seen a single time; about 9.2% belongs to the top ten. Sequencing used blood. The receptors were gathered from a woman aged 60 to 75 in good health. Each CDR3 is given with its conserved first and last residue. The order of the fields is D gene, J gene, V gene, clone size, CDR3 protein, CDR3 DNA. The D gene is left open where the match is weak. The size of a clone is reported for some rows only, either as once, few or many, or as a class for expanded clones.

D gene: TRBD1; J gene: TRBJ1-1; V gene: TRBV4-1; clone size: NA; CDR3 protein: CASSQGRGRVHTEAFF; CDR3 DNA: TGCGCCAGCAGCCAAGGAAGGGGGCGGGTTCACACTGAAGCTTTCTTT
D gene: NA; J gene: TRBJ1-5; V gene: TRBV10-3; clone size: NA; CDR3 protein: CAISESDDQPQHF; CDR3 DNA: TGTGCCATCAGTGAGTCAGACGATCAGCCCCAGCATTTT
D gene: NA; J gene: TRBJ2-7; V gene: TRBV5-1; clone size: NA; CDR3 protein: CASSFMEQGSYEQYF; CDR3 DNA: TGCGCCAGCAGCTTCATGGAGCAGGGATCCTACGAGCAGTACTTC
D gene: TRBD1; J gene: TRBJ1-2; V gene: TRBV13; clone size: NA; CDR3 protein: CASSAQRQGNYGYTF; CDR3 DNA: TGTGCCAGCAGCGCCCAACGACAGGGGAACTATGGCTACACCTTC
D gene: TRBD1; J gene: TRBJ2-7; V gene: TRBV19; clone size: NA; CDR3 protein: CASGTGTGAYEQYF; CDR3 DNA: TGTGCCAGTGGCACCGGGACAGGAGCCTACGAGCAGTACTTC
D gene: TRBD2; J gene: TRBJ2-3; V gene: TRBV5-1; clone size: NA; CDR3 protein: CASSLLNRLAGGYTDTQYF; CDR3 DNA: TGCGCCAGCAGCTTGTTAAATCGACTAGCGGGAGGTTACACAGATACGCAGTATTTT
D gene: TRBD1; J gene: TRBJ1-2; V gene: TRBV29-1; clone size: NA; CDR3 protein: CSARTPTGGLRDYGYTF; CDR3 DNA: TGCAGCGCTCGAACCCCGACAGGGGGCCTGCGTGACTATGGCTACACCTTC
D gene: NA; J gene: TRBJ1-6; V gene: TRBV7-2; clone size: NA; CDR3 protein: CASSFSRDASPLHF; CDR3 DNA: TGTGCCAGCAGCTTTTCCCGGGACGCTTCACCCCTCCACTTT
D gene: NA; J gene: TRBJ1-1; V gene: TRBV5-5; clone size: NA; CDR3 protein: CASGRGHLNTEAFF; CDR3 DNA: TGTGCCAGCGGCCGAGGACACTTGAACACTGAAGCTTTCTTT
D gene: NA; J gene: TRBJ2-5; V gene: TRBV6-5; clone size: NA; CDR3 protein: CASSYSAGVRETQYF; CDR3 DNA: TGTGCCAGCAGTTATTCTGCTGGGGTTAGGGAGACCCAGTACTTC
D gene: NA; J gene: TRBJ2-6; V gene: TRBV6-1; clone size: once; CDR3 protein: CASSEEIPGVGANVLTF; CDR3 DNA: TGTGCCAGCAGTGAAGAAATCCCAGGGGTCGGGGCCAACGTCCTGACTTTC
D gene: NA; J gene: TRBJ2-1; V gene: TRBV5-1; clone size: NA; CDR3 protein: CASSLSREGYVSYNEQFF; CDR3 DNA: TGCGCCAGCAGCTTGAGCAGGGAAGGTTATGTCTCCTACAATGAGCAGTTCTTC
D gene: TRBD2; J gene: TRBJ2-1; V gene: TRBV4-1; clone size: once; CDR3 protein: CASSQAHVPSGRAVNEQFF; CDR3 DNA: TGCGCCAGCAGCCAAGCCCATGTTCCTAGCGGGAGGGCCGTCAATGAGCAGTTCTTC
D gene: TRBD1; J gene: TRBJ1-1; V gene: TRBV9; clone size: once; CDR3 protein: CASSPRTGNTEAFF; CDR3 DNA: TGTGCCAGCAGCCCCCGGACAGGGAACACTGAAGCTTTCTTT
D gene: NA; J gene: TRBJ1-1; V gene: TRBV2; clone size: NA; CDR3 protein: CASSLTHRTEAFF; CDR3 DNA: TGTGCCAGCAGTTTGACACATCGTACTGAAGCTTTCTTT
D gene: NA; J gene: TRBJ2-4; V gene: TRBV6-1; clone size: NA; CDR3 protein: CASSEMALSGALAKNIQYF; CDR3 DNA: TGTGCCAGCAGTGAAATGGCACTCTCAGGGGCCCTAGCCAAAAACATTCAGTACTTC
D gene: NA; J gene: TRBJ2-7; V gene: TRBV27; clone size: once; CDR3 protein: CASSLYALSYEQYF; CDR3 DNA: TGTGCCAGCAGTTTGTATGCCTTGTCCTACGAGCAGTACTTC
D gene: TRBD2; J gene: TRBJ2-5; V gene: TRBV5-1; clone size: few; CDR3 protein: CASSLGGSLAGYQETQYF; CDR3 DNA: TGCGCCAGCAGCTTGGGTGGGTCGCTAGCGGGATACCAAGAGACCCAGTACTTC
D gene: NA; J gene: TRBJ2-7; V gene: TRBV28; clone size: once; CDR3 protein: CASSFGRAYEQYF; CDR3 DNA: TGTGCCAGCAGTTTCGGCAGAGCCTACGAGCAGTACTTC
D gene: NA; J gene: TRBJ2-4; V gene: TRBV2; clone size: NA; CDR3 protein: CASSPTVAKNIQYF; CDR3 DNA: TGTGCCAGCAGTCCGACGGTAGCCAAAAACATTCAGTACTTC
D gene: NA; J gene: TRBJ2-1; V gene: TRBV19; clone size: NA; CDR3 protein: CASKSRNEQFF; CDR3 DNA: TGTGCAAGTAAGAGCCGCAATGAGCAGTTCTTC
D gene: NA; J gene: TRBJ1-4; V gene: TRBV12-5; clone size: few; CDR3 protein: CASAPDGEKLFF; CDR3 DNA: TGTGCTAGTGCCCCTGATGGAGAAAAACTGTTTTTT
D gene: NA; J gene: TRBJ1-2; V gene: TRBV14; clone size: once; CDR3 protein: CASRQAQAGGYTF; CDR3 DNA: TGTGCCAGCAGGCAGGCCCAGGCGGGTGGCTACACCTTC
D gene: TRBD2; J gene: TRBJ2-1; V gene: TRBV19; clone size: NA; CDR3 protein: CASTPSGSSSYNEQFF; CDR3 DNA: TGTGCCAGTACCCCTAGCGGGTCAAGCTCCTACAATGAGCAGTTCTTC
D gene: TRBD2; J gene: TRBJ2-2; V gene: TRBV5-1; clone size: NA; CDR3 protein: CASSLSAGGNTGELFF; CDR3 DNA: TGCGCCAGCAGCTTGAGCGCGGGAGGGAACACCGGGGAGCTGTTTTTT
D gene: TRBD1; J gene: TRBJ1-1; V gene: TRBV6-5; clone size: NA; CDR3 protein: CASSSLRQGGKAFF; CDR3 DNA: TGTGCCAGCAGTTCTCTGAGACAGGGAGGGAAAGCTTTCTTT
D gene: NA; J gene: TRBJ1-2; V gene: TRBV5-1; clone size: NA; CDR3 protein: CASSPVQGPYGYTF; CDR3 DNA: TGCGCCAGCAGTCCCGTGCAAGGACCCTATGGCTACACCTTC
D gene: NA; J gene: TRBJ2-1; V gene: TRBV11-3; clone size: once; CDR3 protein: CASSPRGGNEQFF; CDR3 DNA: TGTGCCAGCAGCCCCCGAGGGGGAAATGAGCAGTTCTTC
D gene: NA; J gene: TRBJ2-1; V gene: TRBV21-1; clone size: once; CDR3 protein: CASIRGRRVARAEQFF; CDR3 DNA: TGTGCCAGCATCCGGGGGCGCAGGGTGGCACGTGCTGAGCAGTTCTTC
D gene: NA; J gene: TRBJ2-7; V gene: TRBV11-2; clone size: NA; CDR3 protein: CASSLVQAGYEQYF; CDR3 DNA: TGTGCCAGCAGCTTAGTACAGGCGGGTTACGAGCAGTACTTC
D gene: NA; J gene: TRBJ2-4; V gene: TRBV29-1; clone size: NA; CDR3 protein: CSVEVGRGNVQYF; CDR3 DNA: TGCAGCGTTGAAGTAGGTAGGGGAAATGTTCAGTACTTC
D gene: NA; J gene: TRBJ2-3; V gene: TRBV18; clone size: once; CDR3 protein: CASSPVPSSTDTQYF; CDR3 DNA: TGTGCCAGCTCACCAGTACCTAGTAGCACAGATACGCAGTATTTT
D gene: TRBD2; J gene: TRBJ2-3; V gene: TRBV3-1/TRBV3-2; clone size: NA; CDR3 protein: CASSPLSGRGTDTQYF; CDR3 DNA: TGTGCCAGCAGCCCCCTAAGCGGGAGGGGAACAGATACGCAGTATTTT
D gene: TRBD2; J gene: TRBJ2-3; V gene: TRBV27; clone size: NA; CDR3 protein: CASSLGLARDTQYF; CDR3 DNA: TGTGCCAGCAGTTTAGGACTAGCCCGAGATACGCAGTATTTT
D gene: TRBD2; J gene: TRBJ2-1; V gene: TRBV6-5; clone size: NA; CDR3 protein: CASSTRGTSGRKFF; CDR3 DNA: TGTGCCAGCAGTACTCGGGGGACTAGCGGGAGAAAGTTCTTC
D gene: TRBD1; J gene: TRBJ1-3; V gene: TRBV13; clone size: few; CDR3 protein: CASSSTGTVSGNTIYF; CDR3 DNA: TGTGCCAGCAGCTCGACCGGGACAGTCTCTGGAAACACCATATATTTT
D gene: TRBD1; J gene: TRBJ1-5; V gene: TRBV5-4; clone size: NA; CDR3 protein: CASSLDRGLNQPQHF; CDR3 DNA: TGTGCCAGCAGTCTCGACAGGGGGCTAAATCAGCCCCAGCATTTT
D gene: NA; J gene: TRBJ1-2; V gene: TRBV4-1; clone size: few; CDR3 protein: CASSQDPHIQGSYGYTF; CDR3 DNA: TGCGCCAGCAGCCAAGATCCTCATATCCAGGGTTCCTATGGCTACACCTTC
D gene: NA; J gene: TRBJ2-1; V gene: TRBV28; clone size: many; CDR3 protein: CASSPGHNEQFF; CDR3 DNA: TGTGCCAGCAGTCCCGGACACAATGAGCAGTTCTTC
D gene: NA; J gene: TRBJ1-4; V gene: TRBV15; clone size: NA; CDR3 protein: CATATPADFNEKLFF; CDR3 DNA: TGTGCCACCGCCACCCCAGCTGATTTTAATGAAAAACTGTTTTTT
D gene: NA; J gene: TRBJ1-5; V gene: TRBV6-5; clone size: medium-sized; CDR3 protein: CASSPFIFGQPQHF; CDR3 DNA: TGTGCCAGCAGTCCATTCATATTCGGGCAGCCCCAGCATTTT
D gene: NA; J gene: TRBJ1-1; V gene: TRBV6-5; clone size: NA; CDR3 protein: CASLPSGTEAFF; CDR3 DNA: TGTGCCAGCCTCCCCTCCGGGACTGAAGCTTTCTTT
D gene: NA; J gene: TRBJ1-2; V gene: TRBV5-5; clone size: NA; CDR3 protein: CASSLKSTERYGYTF; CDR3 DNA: TGTGCCAGCAGCTTAAAATCGACAGAACGCTATGGCTACACCTTC
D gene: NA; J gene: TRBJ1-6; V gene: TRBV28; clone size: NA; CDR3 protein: CASSTTSGSISPLHF; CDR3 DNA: TGTGCCAGCAGTACAACCAGTGGTAGTATTTCACCCCTCCACTTT
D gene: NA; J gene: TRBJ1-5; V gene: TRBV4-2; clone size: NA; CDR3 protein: CASSPISNQPQHF; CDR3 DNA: TGTGCCAGCAGCCCCATCAGTAATCAGCCCCAGCATTTT
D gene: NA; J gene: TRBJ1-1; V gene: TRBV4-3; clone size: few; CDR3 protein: CASSNRPNTEAFF; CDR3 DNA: TGCGCCAGCAGCAACAGACCAAACACTGAAGCTTTCTTT
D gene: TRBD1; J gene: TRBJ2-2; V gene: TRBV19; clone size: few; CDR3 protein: CASSGTGNTGELFF; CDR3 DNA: TGTGCCAGTAGTGGGACAGGAAACACCGGGGAGCTGTTTTTT
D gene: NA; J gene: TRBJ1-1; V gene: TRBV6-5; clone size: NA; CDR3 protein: CASSFGTEAFF; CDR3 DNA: TGTGCCAGCAGTTTTGGGACTGAAGCTTTCTTT
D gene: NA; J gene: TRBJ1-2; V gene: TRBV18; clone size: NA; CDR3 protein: CASSPGEGYGYTF; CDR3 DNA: TGTGCCAGCTCACCAGGGGAAGGCTATGGCTACACCTTC
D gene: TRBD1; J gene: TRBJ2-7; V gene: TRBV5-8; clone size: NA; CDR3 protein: CASSFGQGVYEQYF; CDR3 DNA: TGTGCCAGCAGCTTTGGACAGGGGGTCTACGAGCAGTACTTC